This is a list of T cell receptor beta chains from one sample in a study of blood T cells in healthy people across ages. TCRdb recomputed calls from the 5' RACE reads with MiXCR, one row per CDR3 protein. The sample contains around 1.5 million distinct CDR3 sequences, 45% to 70% of which appear only once. The sample consisted of blood. These receptors all stem from a man aged 18 to 29 in good health. Both conserved end residues are part of each CDR3. The order of the fields is D gene, clone size, V gene, J gene, CDR3 protein, CDR3 DNA. A D gene is named only where the DNA matches it firmly. Where a row states a size, it is once, few, many or the class of an expanded clone; other rows omit it.

d_gene: TRBD1; abundance: NA; v_gene: TRBV5-1; j_gene: TRBJ1-2; CDR3aa: CASSPLGGPSYGYTF; CDR3nt: TGCGCCAGCAGCCCGTTAGGGGGCCCTAGCTATGGCTACACCTTC
d_gene: TRBD1; abundance: NA; v_gene: TRBV4-1; j_gene: TRBJ1-1; CDR3aa: CASSPGGVAEAFF; CDR3nt: TGCGCCAGCAGCCCAGGGGGGGTTGCTGAAGCTTTCTTT
d_gene: TRBD1; abundance: NA; v_gene: TRBV2; j_gene: TRBJ1-1; CDR3aa: CASKLNRGTEAFF; CDR3nt: TGTGCCAGCAAACTGAACAGGGGCACTGAAGCTTTCTTT
d_gene: NA; abundance: many; v_gene: TRBV12-3/TRBV12-4; j_gene: TRBJ1-5; CDR3aa: CASSSTGNQPQHF; CDR3nt: TGTGCCAGCAGTTCTACAGGGAATCAGCCCCAGCATTTT
d_gene: TRBD2; abundance: NA; v_gene: TRBV20-1; j_gene: TRBJ2-1; CDR3aa: CSALLAGGYNEQFF; CDR3nt: TGCAGTGCTCTGCTAGCGGGGGGATACAATGAGCAGTTCTTC
d_gene: NA; abundance: NA; v_gene: TRBV4-2; j_gene: TRBJ1-1; CDR3aa: CASSPGTVPNTEAFF; CDR3nt: TGTGCCAGCAGCCCCGGGACGGTGCCCAACACTGAAGCTTTCTTT
d_gene: NA; abundance: NA; v_gene: TRBV10-3; j_gene: TRBJ2-5; CDR3aa: CAISEYGLQETQYF; CDR3nt: TGTGCCATCAGTGAGTACGGACTCCAAGAGACCCAGTACTTC
d_gene: NA; abundance: NA; v_gene: TRBV2; j_gene: TRBJ2-5; CDR3aa: CASSLRMLETQYF; CDR3nt: TGTGCCAGCAGCTTAAGGATGCTGGAGACCCAGTACTTC
d_gene: NA; abundance: NA; v_gene: TRBV20-1; j_gene: TRBJ1-6; CDR3aa: CSARSGAGQSNSPLHF; CDR3nt: TGCAGTGCTAGATCCGGGGCGGGCCAGTCAAATTCACCCCTCCACTTT
d_gene: NA; abundance: few; v_gene: TRBV29-1; j_gene: TRBJ1-5; CDR3aa: CSVVWTTQVGNQPQHF; CDR3nt: TGCAGCGTTGTCTGGACTACCCAAGTAGGCAATCAGCCCCAGCATTTT
d_gene: NA; abundance: once; v_gene: TRBV7-2; j_gene: TRBJ2-1; CDR3aa: CASSLALLTNEQFF; CDR3nt: TGTGCCAGCAGCCTAGCGTTGCTCACCAATGAGCAGTTCTTC
d_gene: NA; abundance: few; v_gene: TRBV7-9; j_gene: TRBJ2-4; CDR3aa: CASSPARLGQKAKNIQYF; CDR3nt: TGTGCCAGCAGCCCCGCACGACTAGGCCAAAAAGCCAAAAACATTCAGTACTTC
d_gene: TRBD1; abundance: NA; v_gene: TRBV7-2; j_gene: TRBJ2-5; CDR3aa: CASSITTGLLWETQYF; CDR3nt: TGTGCCAGCAGCATAACGACAGGGCTCCTATGGGAGACCCAGTACTTC
d_gene: TRBD2; abundance: NA; v_gene: TRBV4-1; j_gene: TRBJ2-2; CDR3aa: CASSQVLAAGELFF; CDR3nt: TGCGCCAGCAGCCAAGTTCTAGCGGCCGGGGAGCTGTTTTTT
d_gene: NA; abundance: NA; v_gene: TRBV9; j_gene: TRBJ2-7; CDR3aa: CASSVAEQAYEQYF; CDR3nt: TGTGCCAGCAGCGTTGCCGAACAGGCCTACGAGCAGTACTTC
d_gene: NA; abundance: NA; v_gene: TRBV24-1; j_gene: TRBJ2-3; CDR3aa: CATSDGGTDTQYF; CDR3nt: TGTGCCACCAGTGACGGGGGCACAGATACGCAGTATTTT
d_gene: NA; abundance: NA; v_gene: TRBV28; j_gene: TRBJ2-1; CDR3aa: CASSSLEGTNNEQFF; CDR3nt: TGTGCCAGCAGTTCATTAGAAGGGACCAACAATGAGCAGTTCTTC
d_gene: NA; abundance: NA; v_gene: TRBV5-1; j_gene: TRBJ2-7; CDR3aa: CASSLAAGGSIYEQYF; CDR3nt: TGCGCCAGCAGCTTGGCGGCAGGGGGGTCTATCTACGAGCAGTACTTC
d_gene: NA; abundance: once; v_gene: TRBV7-9; j_gene: TRBJ2-7; CDR3aa: CASSPSPALSYEQYF; CDR3nt: TGTGCCAGCAGCCCTTCTCCCGCACTCTCCTACGAGCAGTACTTC
d_gene: TRBD2; abundance: NA; v_gene: TRBV7-9; j_gene: TRBJ2-4; CDR3aa: CASSYTGTSGQEQYF; CDR3nt: TGTGCCAGCAGTTACACCGGGACTAGCGGGCAGGAGCAGTACTTC
d_gene: NA; abundance: NA; v_gene: TRBV11-1; j_gene: TRBJ2-7; CDR3aa: CASSATLSSYNEQYF; CDR3nt: TGTGCCAGCAGCGCGACCCTCAGCTCCTACAATGAGCAGTACTTC
d_gene: TRBD1; abundance: NA; v_gene: TRBV20-1; j_gene: TRBJ2-7; CDR3aa: CSARVFQDRAQAGYEQYF; CDR3nt: TGCAGTGCTAGAGTGTTTCAGGACAGGGCACAGGCTGGGTACGAGCAGTACTTC
d_gene: TRBD2; abundance: NA; v_gene: TRBV28; j_gene: TRBJ2-7; CDR3aa: CASSIPGLDGEQYF; CDR3nt: TGTGCCAGCAGTATTCCGGGACTAGATGGCGAGCAGTACTTC
d_gene: NA; abundance: NA; v_gene: TRBV5-8; j_gene: TRBJ1-6; CDR3aa: CASSTGAHSDSPLHF; CDR3nt: TGTGCCAGCAGCACCGGGGCCCACTCGGATTCACCCCTCCACTTT
d_gene: NA; abundance: NA; v_gene: TRBV25-1; j_gene: TRBJ2-1; CDR3aa: CASSELQGPNNEQFF; CDR3nt: TGTGCCAGCAGTGAATTACAGGGACCAAACAATGAGCAGTTCTTC
d_gene: NA; abundance: NA; v_gene: TRBV7-2; j_gene: TRBJ1-6; CDR3aa: CASSLDGASGSPLHF; CDR3nt: TGTGCCAGCAGCTTAGATGGGGCTTCAGGATCACCCCTCCACTTT
d_gene: TRBD2; abundance: NA; v_gene: TRBV7-8; j_gene: TRBJ2-5; CDR3aa: CASSPGRVQRGREQYF; CDR3nt: TGTGCCAGCAGCCCAGGGCGGGTCCAGCGGGGCCGTGAGCAGTACTTC
d_gene: NA; abundance: NA; v_gene: TRBV10-3; j_gene: TRBJ1-5; CDR3aa: CAISEGRQPQHF; CDR3nt: TGTGCCATCAGTGAGGGACGCCAGCCCCAGCATTTT
d_gene: NA; abundance: once; v_gene: TRBV12-3/TRBV12-4; j_gene: TRBJ2-3; CDR3aa: CTSRLGAINSLKSDTQYF; CDR3nt: TGTACCAGCAGACTAGGGGCCATAAACAGCCTCAAATCAGATACGCAGTATTTT
d_gene: NA; abundance: few; v_gene: TRBV7-2; j_gene: TRBJ2-1; CDR3aa: CASSTPYNEQFF; CDR3nt: TGTGCCAGCAGCACCCCCTACAATGAGCAGTTCTTC
d_gene: NA; abundance: NA; v_gene: TRBV4-3; j_gene: TRBJ1-4; CDR3aa: CASSQVGLMGTTNEKLFF; CDR3nt: TGCGCCAGCAGCCAAGTAGGGTTGATGGGGACCACTAATGAAAAACTGTTTTTT
d_gene: NA; abundance: NA; v_gene: TRBV29-1; j_gene: TRBJ2-2; CDR3aa: CSVAPSSNTGELFF; CDR3nt: TGCAGCGTTGCCCCTAGCTCGAACACCGGGGAGCTGTTTTTT
d_gene: NA; abundance: NA; v_gene: TRBV4-2; j_gene: TRBJ2-3; CDR3aa: CASSQGEGADTQYF; CDR3nt: TGTGCCAGCAGCCAAGGGGAGGGGGCAGATACGCAGTATTTT
d_gene: TRBD1; abundance: NA; v_gene: TRBV5-6; j_gene: TRBJ1-2; CDR3aa: CASARQGPGYTF; CDR3nt: TGTGCCAGCGCAAGACAGGGGCCCGGCTACACCTTC
d_gene: NA; abundance: NA; v_gene: TRBV10-3; j_gene: TRBJ2-3; CDR3aa: CAISEDRTDTDTQYF; CDR3nt: TGTGCCATCAGTGAGGACAGGACAGACACAGATACGCAGTATTTT
d_gene: NA; abundance: NA; v_gene: TRBV20-1; j_gene: TRBJ2-3; CDR3aa: CSARATGTRLDTQYF; CDR3nt: TGCAGTGCTAGAGCCACCGGGACCAGATTGGATACGCAGTATTTT
d_gene: TRBD2; abundance: NA; v_gene: TRBV27; j_gene: TRBJ2-1; CDR3aa: CASSLGLAGGDEQFF; CDR3nt: TGTGCCAGCAGTTTAGGTCTAGCGGGAGGCGATGAGCAGTTCTTC
d_gene: TRBD1; abundance: NA; v_gene: TRBV5-1; j_gene: TRBJ2-3; CDR3aa: CASSLGLQGARFRDTQYF; CDR3nt: TGCGCCAGCAGCTTGGGGTTGCAGGGGGCGCGATTTAGAGATACGCAGTATTTT
d_gene: NA; abundance: few; v_gene: TRBV5-1; j_gene: TRBJ2-1; CDR3aa: CASSLAPTDTYNEQFF; CDR3nt: TGCGCCAGCAGCTTGGCCCCGACGGATACCTACAATGAGCAGTTCTTC
d_gene: TRBD1; abundance: NA; v_gene: TRBV7-2; j_gene: TRBJ1-1; CDR3aa: CASSLRLTGSNTEAFF; CDR3nt: TGTGCCAGCAGCTTAAGGCTGACAGGGTCGAACACTGAAGCTTTCTTT
d_gene: NA; abundance: NA; v_gene: TRBV4-3; j_gene: TRBJ2-3; CDR3aa: CASSQRGSGVDTQYF; CDR3nt: TGCGCCAGCAGCCAGAGAGGGTCCGGAGTAGATACGCAGTATTTT
d_gene: TRBD1; abundance: few; v_gene: TRBV10-3; j_gene: TRBJ2-3; CDR3aa: CAIKTGGTDTQYF; CDR3nt: TGTGCCATCAAGACAGGGGGCACAGATACGCAGTATTTT
d_gene: TRBD2; abundance: NA; v_gene: TRBV19; j_gene: TRBJ2-1; CDR3aa: CASSIVAGEYNEQFF; CDR3nt: TGTGCCAGTAGTATAGTAGCGGGAGAGTACAATGAGCAGTTCTTC
d_gene: NA; abundance: NA; v_gene: TRBV28; j_gene: TRBJ1-6; CDR3aa: CASRLGYGLHF; CDR3nt: TGTGCCAGCAGGTTGGGCTACGGCCTCCACTTT
d_gene: TRBD2; abundance: NA; v_gene: TRBV20-1; j_gene: TRBJ2-3; CDR3aa: CSASGGGSSGRRNTQYF; CDR3nt: TGCAGTGCTAGTGGGGGCGGCTCTAGCGGGAGAAGAAATACGCAGTATTTT
d_gene: TRBD2; abundance: NA; v_gene: TRBV4-2; j_gene: TRBJ2-7; CDR3aa: CASSQTPSGSIYEQYF; CDR3nt: TGTGCCAGCAGCCAGACTCCTAGCGGGAGTATATACGAGCAGTACTTC
d_gene: TRBD2; abundance: NA; v_gene: TRBV7-2; j_gene: TRBJ2-7; CDR3aa: CASSVPSGGFSYEQYF; CDR3nt: TGTGCCAGCAGCGTACCTAGCGGGGGGTTCTCCTACGAGCAGTACTTC
d_gene: NA; abundance: few; v_gene: TRBV27; j_gene: TRBJ2-7; CDR3aa: CASQGTYEQYF; CDR3nt: TGTGCCAGTCAGGGCACCTACGAGCAGTACTTC
d_gene: TRBD1; abundance: NA; v_gene: TRBV9; j_gene: TRBJ1-1; CDR3aa: CASSPPRQGNPEAFF; CDR3nt: TGTGCCAGCAGCCCCCCCCGACAGGGAAACCCAGAAGCTTTCTTT
d_gene: TRBD2; abundance: few; v_gene: TRBV20-1; j_gene: TRBJ2-1; CDR3aa: CSARRKVASGRAPYNEQFF; CDR3nt: TGCAGTGCTAGACGGAAAGTGGCTAGCGGGAGGGCACCCTACAATGAGCAGTTCTTC
d_gene: TRBD1; abundance: few; v_gene: TRBV4-2; j_gene: TRBJ2-6; CDR3aa: CASSQAPLLRDRVRGANVLTF; CDR3nt: TGTGCCAGCAGCCAAGCACCCCTCCTGAGAGACAGGGTGCGAGGGGCCAACGTCCTGACTTTC
d_gene: TRBD1; abundance: few; v_gene: TRBV20-1; j_gene: TRBJ2-7; CDR3aa: CSAYYRGPYEQYF; CDR3nt: TGCAGTGCTTACTACAGGGGTCCCTACGAGCAGTACTTC